The rows below give T cell receptor beta chains drawn from one sample of a study of shared clonotypes between healthy human individuals. Clones were sequenced by immunoSEQ multiplex PCR, and TCRdb holds only the in-frame ones, with some missing. The table lists around 1.6 million clones, 98% of them singletons. Material for sequencing was naive CD4+ T cells sorted from blood. Every receptor here comes from a man aged 25 to 40 in good health. Each CDR3 is given without its conserved first and last residue. D genes are given only for firm matches.

NA,TRBV2,TRBJ2-7,ASRRLVHEQY
TRBD2,TRBV7-6,TRBJ2-5,ASSGRGAGGPPQETQY
NA,TRBV19,TRBJ1-1,ASSILGQRPGANTEAF
NA,TRBV18,TRBJ1-4,ASSTGGGEKLF
TRBD2,TRBV5-1,TRBJ2-1,ASSLGLADGNNEQF
TRBD2,TRBV6-6,TRBJ2-7,ASSYPSGRVRYEQY
NA,TRBV28,TRBJ2-1,ASTSGPGYNEQF
TRBD2,TRBV25-1,TRBJ2-1,ASSGLKGLAGGNEQF
TRBD1,TRBV7-9,TRBJ1-2,AAGTGANYGYT
TRBD2,TRBV5-4,TRBJ2-1,ASSTSGRGDNEQF